What follows are 3 T cell receptor beta chains derived from one specimen sequenced in a study of human T cells and chemical hapten exposure. Stated time point: patch test 3, about 24 weeks after DPC sensitization. Treatment: therapeutic diphenylcyclopropenone sensitization with weekly scalp DPC. One entry per CDR3 protein results from TCRdb running MiXCR on the RACE reads. The sample carries 210,000 or so distinct CDR3 sequences, roughly a quarter recorded once. The sample consisted of whole blood, taken in connection with sensitization to the hapten diphenylcyclopropenone (DPC). The receptors were gathered from a woman in her thirties or forties with alopecia areata. Some clones in this sample may be carry-over from other donors' samples.

Only a few counts were recorded for this clonotype. This chain uses TRBV9 with TRBJ2-5, with TRBD2 identical over 8 bases. The CDR3 runs 16 residues. In germline, CDR1 is SGDLS, CDR2 YYNGEE. J lost 2 bases, V lost 3 bases, and 9 bases had no gene match. The CDR3 region is CASSGSGGGLQETQYF. The CDR3, as DNA: TGTGCCAGCAGCGGCTCCGGGGGGGGTTTGCAAGAGACCCAGTACTTC.

V is TRBV6-5 and J is TRBJ2-7, with 8 bases fitting TRBD1. V lost 2 bases, J lost 4 bases, and 7 bases stayed unmatched. The CDR3 is made up of 15 amino acids. CDR1 MNHEY and CDR2 SVGAGI come from the germline V gene. The CDR3 nucleotides are TGTGCCAGCAGTTACACACCGCGACAGGGGTACGAGCAGTACTTC. This encodes CASSYTPRQGYEQYF.

V and J are TRBV10-3 and TRBJ1-1; D uncertain. Germline assignment: CDR1 ENHRY and CDR2 SYGVKD. V gave up 4 bases and J gave up 1 base, with 22 bases separating them. CDR3 length equals 18 residues. CDR3 nucleotide sequence: TGTGCCATCAGTGGTGGCCAGAGATTGGCCCCTGAGAACACTGAAGCTTTCTTT. This translates into CAISGGQRLAPENTEAFF.